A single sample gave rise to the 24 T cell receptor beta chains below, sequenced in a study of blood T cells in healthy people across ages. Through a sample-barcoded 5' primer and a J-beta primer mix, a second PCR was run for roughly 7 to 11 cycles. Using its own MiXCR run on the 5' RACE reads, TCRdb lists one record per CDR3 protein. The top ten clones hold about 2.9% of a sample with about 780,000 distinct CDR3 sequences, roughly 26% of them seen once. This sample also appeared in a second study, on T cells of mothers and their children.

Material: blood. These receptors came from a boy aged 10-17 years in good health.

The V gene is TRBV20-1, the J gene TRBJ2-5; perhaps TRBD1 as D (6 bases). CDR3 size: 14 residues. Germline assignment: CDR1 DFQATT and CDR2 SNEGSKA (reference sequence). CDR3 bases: TGCAGGGCGCTTCTAGGGGACACCCTTTTAGAGCAGTACTTC. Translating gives CRALLGDTLLEQYF.

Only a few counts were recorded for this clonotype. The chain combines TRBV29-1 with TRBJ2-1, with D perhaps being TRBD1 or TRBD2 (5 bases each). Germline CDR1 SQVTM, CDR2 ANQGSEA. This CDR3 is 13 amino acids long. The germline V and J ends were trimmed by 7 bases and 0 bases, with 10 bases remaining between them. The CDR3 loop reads CSGGIRSYNEQFF. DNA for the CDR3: TGCAGCGGGGGGATCCGCTCCTACAATGAGCAGTTCTTC.

CDR3 loop: CASSEMGLAGPLSSYNEQFF. The CDR3 DNA sequence: TGTGCCAGCAGTGAAATGGGACTAGCGGGACCGTTGAGCTCCTACAATGAGCAGTTCTTC. The rearrangement joins TRBV2 to TRBJ2-1, with 13 bases that match TRBD2. CDR1 is SNHLY, CDR2 FYNNEI, per germline. The ends lost 2 bases at V and 0 bases at J; junction bases unmatched: 10. CDR3 size: 20 residues.

CDR3 bases: TGCAGCGTCTACACGACAGGGTCAGAGACCCAGTACTTC. The encoded protein is CSVYTTGSETQYF. V usage is TRBV29-1 and J usage is TRBJ2-5; 7 bases match TRBD1. V shed 6 bases, J shed 4 bases, and the junction held 8 bases outside the gene matches. From germline, CDR1 is SQVTM and CDR2 ANQGSEA. The CDR3 is made up of 13 amino acids.

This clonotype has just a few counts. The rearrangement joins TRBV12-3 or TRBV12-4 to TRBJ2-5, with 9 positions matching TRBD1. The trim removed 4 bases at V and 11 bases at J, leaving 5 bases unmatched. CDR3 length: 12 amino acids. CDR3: CASSSGDREQYF. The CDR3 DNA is TGTGCCAGCAGTTCGGGGGACAGGGAGCAGTACTTC.

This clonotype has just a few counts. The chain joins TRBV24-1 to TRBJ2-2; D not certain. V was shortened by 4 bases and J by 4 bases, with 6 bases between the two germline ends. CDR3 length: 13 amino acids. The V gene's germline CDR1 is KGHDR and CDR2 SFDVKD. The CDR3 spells CATSDPGTGELFF. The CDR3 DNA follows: TGTGCCACCAGTGACCCAGGCACCGGGGAGCTGTTTTTT.

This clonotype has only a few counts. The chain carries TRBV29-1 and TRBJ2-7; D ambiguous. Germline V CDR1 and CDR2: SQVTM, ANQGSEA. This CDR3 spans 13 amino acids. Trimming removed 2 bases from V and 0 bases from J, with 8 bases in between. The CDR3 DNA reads TGCAGCGTTGAAAGGATTTCCTCCTACGAGCAGTACTTC. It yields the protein CSVERISSYEQYF.

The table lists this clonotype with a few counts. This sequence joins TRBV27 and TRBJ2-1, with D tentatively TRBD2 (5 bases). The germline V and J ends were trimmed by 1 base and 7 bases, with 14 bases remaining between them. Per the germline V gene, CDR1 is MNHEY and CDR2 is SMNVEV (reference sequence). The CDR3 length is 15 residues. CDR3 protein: CASSLWTGRNNEQFF. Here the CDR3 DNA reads TGTGCCAGCAGTTTATGGACGGGAAGGAATAATGAGCAGTTCTTC.

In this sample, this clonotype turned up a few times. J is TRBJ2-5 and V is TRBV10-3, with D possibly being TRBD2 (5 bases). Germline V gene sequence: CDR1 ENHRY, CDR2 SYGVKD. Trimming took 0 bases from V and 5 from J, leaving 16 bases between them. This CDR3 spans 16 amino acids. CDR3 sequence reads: CAISESGSNLAETQYF. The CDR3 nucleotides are TGTGCCATCAGTGAGTCGGGCAGCAATTTAGCGGAGACCCAGTACTTC.

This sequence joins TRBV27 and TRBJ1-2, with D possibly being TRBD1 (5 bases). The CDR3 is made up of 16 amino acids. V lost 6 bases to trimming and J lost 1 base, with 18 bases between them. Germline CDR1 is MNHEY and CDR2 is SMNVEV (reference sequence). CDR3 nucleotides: TGTGCCAGCAGAGCCCCCGTTGGCAGGGATAACTATGGCTACACCTTC. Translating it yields CASRAPVGRDNYGYTF.

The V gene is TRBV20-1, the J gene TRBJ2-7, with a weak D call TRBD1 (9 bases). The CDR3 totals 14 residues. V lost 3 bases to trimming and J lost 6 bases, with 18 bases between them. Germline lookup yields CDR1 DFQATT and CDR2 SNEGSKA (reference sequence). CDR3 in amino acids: CSASSGTGSTEQYF. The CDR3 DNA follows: TGCAGTGCTAGTAGCGGGACAGGGTCGACCGAGCAGTACTTC.

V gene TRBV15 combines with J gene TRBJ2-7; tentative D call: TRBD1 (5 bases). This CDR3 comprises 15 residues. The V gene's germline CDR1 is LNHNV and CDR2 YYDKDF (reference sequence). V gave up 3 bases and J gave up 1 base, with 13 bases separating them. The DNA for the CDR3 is TGTGCCACCAGCAGCCCGGAGAAGGGGTCCTACGAGCAGTACTTC. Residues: CATSSPEKGSYEQYF.

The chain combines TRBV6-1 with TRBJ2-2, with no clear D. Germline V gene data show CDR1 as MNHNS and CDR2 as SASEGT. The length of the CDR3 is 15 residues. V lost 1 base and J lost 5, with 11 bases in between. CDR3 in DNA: TGTGCCAGCAGTGAAGGGATAGGGCAGACCGGGGAGCTGTTTTTT. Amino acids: CASSEGIGQTGELFF.

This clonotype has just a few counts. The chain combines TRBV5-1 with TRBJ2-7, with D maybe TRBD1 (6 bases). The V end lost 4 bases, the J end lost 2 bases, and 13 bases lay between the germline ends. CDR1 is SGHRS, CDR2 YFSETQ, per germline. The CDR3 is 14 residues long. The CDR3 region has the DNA TGCGCCAGCAGCGACCAGGGGCCCCCCTACGAGCAGTACTTC. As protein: CASSDQGPPYEQYF.

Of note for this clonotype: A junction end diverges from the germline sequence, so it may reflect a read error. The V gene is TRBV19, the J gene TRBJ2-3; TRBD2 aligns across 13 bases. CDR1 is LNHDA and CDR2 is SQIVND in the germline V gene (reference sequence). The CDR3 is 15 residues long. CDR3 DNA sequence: TGTGTCAGTAGTCCCGGGACTAGCGGGGCGGATACGCAGTATTTT. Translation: CVSSPGTSGADTQYF.

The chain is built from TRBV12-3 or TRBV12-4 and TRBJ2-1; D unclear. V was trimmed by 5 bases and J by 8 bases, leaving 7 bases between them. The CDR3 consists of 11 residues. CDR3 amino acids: CASSINDEQFF. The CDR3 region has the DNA TGTGCCAGCAGTATCAACGATGAGCAGTTCTTC.

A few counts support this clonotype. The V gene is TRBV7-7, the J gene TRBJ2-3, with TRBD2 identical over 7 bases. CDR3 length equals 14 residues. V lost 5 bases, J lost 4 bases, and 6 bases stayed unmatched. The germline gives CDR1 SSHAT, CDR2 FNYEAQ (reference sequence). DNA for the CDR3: TGTGCCAGCAGCGATCTGACTAGCCCAGATACGCAGTATTTT. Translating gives CASSDLTSPDTQYF.

The CDR3 coding sequence is TGTGCCAGCACCCCCGGGGGACTAAACACTGAAGCTTTCTTT. The encoded protein is CASTPGGLNTEAFF. The genes are TRBV7-9 and TRBJ1-1; D perhaps matches TRBD1 (5 bases). The CDR3 runs 14 residues. Deletions cut 7 bases from V and 2 bases from J, with 14 bases between. The germline V gene has CDR1 SEHNR and CDR2 FQNEAQ (reference sequence).

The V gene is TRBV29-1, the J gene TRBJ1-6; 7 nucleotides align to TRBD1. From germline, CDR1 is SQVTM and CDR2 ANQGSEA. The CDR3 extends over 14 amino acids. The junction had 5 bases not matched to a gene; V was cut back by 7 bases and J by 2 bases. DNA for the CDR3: TGCAGCGCGCAAGACAGGGCCTATAATTCACCCCTCCACTTT. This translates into CSAQDRAYNSPLHF.

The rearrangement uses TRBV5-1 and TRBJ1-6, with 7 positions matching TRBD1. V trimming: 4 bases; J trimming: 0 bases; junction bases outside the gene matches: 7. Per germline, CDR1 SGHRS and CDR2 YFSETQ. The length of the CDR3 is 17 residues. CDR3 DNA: TGCGCCAGCAGCCTGCCGGGACAGAGCTCCTATAATTCACCCCTCCACTTT. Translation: CASSLPGQSSYNSPLHF.

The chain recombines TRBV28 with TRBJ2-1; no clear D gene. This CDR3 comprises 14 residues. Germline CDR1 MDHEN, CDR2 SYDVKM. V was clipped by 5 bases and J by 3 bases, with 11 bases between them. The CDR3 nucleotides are TGTGCCAGCAGTATAAGGGAATTCTACAATGAGCAGTTCTTC. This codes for CASSIREFYNEQFF. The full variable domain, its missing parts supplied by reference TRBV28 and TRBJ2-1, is DVKVTQSSRYLVKRTGEKVFLECVQDMDHENMFWYRQDPGLGLRLIYFSYDVKMKEKGDIPEGYSVSREKKERFSLILESASTNQTSMYLCASSIREFYNEQFFGPGTRLTVL.

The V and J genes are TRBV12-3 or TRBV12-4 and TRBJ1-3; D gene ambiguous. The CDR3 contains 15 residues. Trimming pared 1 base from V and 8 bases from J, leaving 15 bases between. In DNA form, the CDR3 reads TGTGCCAGCAGTTTAGGCAGCAGCGTGACGGACACCATATATTTT. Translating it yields CASSLGSSVTDTIYF.

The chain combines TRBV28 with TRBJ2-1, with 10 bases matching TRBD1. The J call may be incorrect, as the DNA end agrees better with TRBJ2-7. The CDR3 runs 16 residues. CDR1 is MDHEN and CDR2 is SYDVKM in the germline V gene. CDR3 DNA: TGTGCCAGCAGGCTAGACAGGGGGCCGAGCTCCTACGAGCAGTACTTC. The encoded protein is CASRLDRGPSSYEQYF.

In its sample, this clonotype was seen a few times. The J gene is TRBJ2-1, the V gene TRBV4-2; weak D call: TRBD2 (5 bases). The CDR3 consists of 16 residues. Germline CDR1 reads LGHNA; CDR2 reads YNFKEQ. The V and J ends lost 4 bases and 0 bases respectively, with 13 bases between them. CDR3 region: CASSPLEGSSYNEQFF. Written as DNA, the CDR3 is TGTGCCAGCAGCCCCCTCGAGGGTAGCTCCTACAATGAGCAGTTCTTC.